Below are 15 T cell receptor beta chains sequenced from a single sample in a study of T cells in Graves' hyperthyroidism and ophthalmopathy. What was amplified from RNA transcripts were TCR beta CDR3 regions. A first-round RT-PCR of the TCR CDR3 used the HTBI primer set. TCRdb redid the calling of the multiplex PCR reads with MiXCR, one entry per CDR3 protein. The repertoire holds 350,000 or so distinct CDR3 sequences, with less than 20% as singletons. The source material was blood. All receptors derive from a woman in her thirties or forties with Graves' ophthalmopathy.

This clonotype was seen many times. The chain recombines TRBV2 with TRBJ1-2; D gene ambiguous. The CDR3 covers 14 residues. V lost 7 bases to trimming and J lost 3 bases, with 15 bases between them. Germline V lookup: CDR1 SNHLY, CDR2 FYNNEI. CDR3 loop: CASMGSRSDYGYTF. DNA for the CDR3: TGTGCCAGCATGGGGAGTAGGTCCGACTATGGCTACACCTTC.

This clonotype was detected ten times or more. J is TRBJ2-7 and V is TRBV28, with 8 bases fitting TRBD2. V was clipped by 7 bases and J by 6 bases; unmatched bases: 14. Germline V gene sequence: CDR1 MDHEN, CDR2 SYDVKM. The length of the CDR3 is 15 residues. CDR3 sequence reads: CASTPPVGSGTEQYF. The DNA for the CDR3 is TGTGCCAGCACCCCCCCGGTTGGTAGCGGGACCGAGCAGTACTTC.

This clonotype was found many times. At one of its ends the junction is not consistent with the germline gene, which may arise from a read error. The chain joins TRBV27 to TRBJ2-7; perhaps TRBD2 as D (7 bases). Germline V gives CDR1 MNHEY, CDR2 SMNVEV (reference sequence). CDR3 length equals 14 residues. The CDR3 nucleotides read TGCGCCAGCAGCTTGTCGGGGGGCGGCTACGAGCAGTACTTC. Its translation: CASSLSGGGYEQYF.

This clonotype was detected a few times. The chain has TRBV19 and TRBJ2-5, with TRBD2 matching 14 bases. The V segment lost 3 bases and the J segment 4 bases; nucleotides outside the gene matches: 16. CDR1 is LNHDA, CDR2 SQIVND, per germline (reference sequence). CDR3 length: 20 residues. CDR3 coding DNA: TGTGCCAGTAGTATTCCCTCTTCCGGGACTAGCGGGAGATCGGGAGAGACCCAGTACTTC. Its translation is CASSIPSSGTSGRSGETQYF.

This clonotype was counted ten times or more. The chain uses TRBV6-2 or TRBV6-3 and TRBJ2-6, with D perhaps matching TRBD1 (6 bases). Trimming shortened V by 5 bases and J by 0 bases, and 20 bases separated the two germline ends. The CDR3 is 19 amino acids. Germline CDR1 is MNHEY and CDR2 is SVGEGT. CDR3 bases: TGTGCCAGCAGTCCGGGACAAGGTAACGCCATCTCTGGGGCCAACGTCCTGACTTTC. This gives the protein CASSPGQGNAISGANVLTF.

This clonotype was detected only a few times. This sequence joins TRBV6-2 or TRBV6-3 and TRBJ2-7; 10 bases fit TRBD2. Germline assignment: CDR1 MNHEY and CDR2 SVGEGT. This CDR3 spans 13 amino acids. V lost 6 bases to trimming and J lost 4 bases; unmatched junction nucleotides: 3. The CDR3 loop reads CASRGTSVYEQYF. The CDR3 DNA is TGTGCCAGCAGAGGGACTAGCGTATACGAGCAGTACTTC.

This chain links TRBV20-1 with TRBJ2-5; TRBD1 might be the D (5 bases). Trimming stripped 6 bases from V and 1 base from J, with 12 bases between. CDR3 length: 13 amino acids. In germline, CDR1 is DFQATT, CDR2 SNEGSKA (reference sequence). The CDR3 DNA reads as TGCAGTGCGGTCGGTCAGGGCCAAGAGACCCAGTACTTC. It specifies CSAVGQGQETQYF.

This clonotype was counted at least ten times. J is TRBJ1-1 and V is TRBV6-6; D gene unclear. V shed 6 bases and J shed 2 bases, with 10 bases lying between them. This CDR3 spans 13 amino acids. Germline CDR1 reads MNHNY; CDR2 reads SVGAGI (reference sequence). CDR3 loop: CASRGPVNTEAFF. The CDR3 nucleotides are TGTGCCAGCAGAGGTCCGGTTAACACTGAAGCTTTCTTT.

This clonotype was seen ten or more times. V usage is TRBV6-5 and J usage is TRBJ1-1, with D possibly TRBD1 on 6 matching bases. Looked up from germline, CDR1 is MNHEY and CDR2 is SVGAGI. CDR3 length equals 14 residues. The ends were cut back, 4 bases at V and 3 bases at J, with 12 bases in the middle. CDR3 region: CASSSTQGYTEAFF. DNA for the CDR3: TGTGCCAGCAGTTCCACACAGGGTTACACTGAAGCTTTCTTT.

This clonotype came up many times. The chain is built from TRBV6-2 or TRBV6-3 and TRBJ1-5; TRBD1 matches 8 bases. This CDR3 spans 14 amino acids. CDR1 is MNHEY and CDR2 is SVGEGT in the germline V gene. The J segment lost 6 bases and the V segment lost 10 bases, leaving 11 bases of the junction unmatched. CDR3 sequence (DNA): TGTGCCACCAGAGAACAGGGGGTTTTTCAGCCCCAGCATTTT. Translated, it gives CATREQGVFQPQHF.

This clonotype showed up many times. V gene TRBV6-1 combines with J gene TRBJ2-7; 8 nucleotides align to TRBD2. Germline V gives CDR1 MNHNS, CDR2 SASEGT. The CDR3 has 14 residues. The V segment lost 6 bases and the J segment 5 bases; nucleotides outside the gene matches: 9. In DNA form, the CDR3 reads TGTGCCAGCAGGAGAGCGGGAGATACGGACGAGCAGTACTTC. Translation gives CASRRAGDTDEQYF.

The table lists this clonotype with many counts. The chain uses TRBV13 and TRBJ2-7, with D unclear. This CDR3 has 13 amino acids. The V gene lost 6 bases and the J gene lost 5 bases, with 14 bases spanning the gap. The germline V gene has CDR1 PRHDT and CDR2 FYEKMQ (reference sequence). CDR3 DNA sequence: TGTGCCAGCAGAGTGGGCTCCGCCGACGAGCAGTACTTC. This translates into CASRVGSADEQYF.

Comment on this clonotype: A junction boundary mismatches the germline segment, possibly from a read error. The chain joins TRBV28 to TRBJ1-2, with TRBD1 as a possible D gene (5 bases). The CDR3 runs 15 residues. Germline assignment: CDR1 MDHEN and CDR2 SYDVKM. The CDR3 sequence is CASSSTRGTNYGYNF. CDR3 DNA: TGTGCCAGCAGTTCGACGAGAGGGACTAACTATGGCTACAACTTC.

This clonotype was picked up a small number of times. A much larger clonotype is one base distant, so this may be a read error. The chain carries TRBV28 and TRBJ2-7, with D perhaps TRBD2 (6 bases). TRBJ2-1 matches the DNA end more closely, so the J call is doubtful. CDR1 is MDHEN, CDR2 SYDVKM, per germline. The CDR3 contains 15 residues. CDR3 nucleotides: TGTGCCAGCAGTTTTGGGCCGGGAGCCTCCTACGAGCAGTTCTTC. Encoded protein: CASSFGPGASYEQFF.

In its sample, this clonotype was seen many times. The chain joins TRBV14 to TRBJ2-7; D is ambiguous. Germline V gene sequence: CDR1 SGHDN, CDR2 FVKESK. Trimming removed 5 bases at V and 3 bases at J, with 11 bases between. The length of the CDR3 is 13 residues. CDR3 protein: CASSGDPYYEQYF. The CDR3 nucleotides are TGTGCCAGCAGCGGAGACCCCTACTACGAGCAGTACTTC.